This TCR beta chain was captured in a study of cytomegalovirus exposure and HLA in healthy donors. Study at large: Earlier, about 179 million T cells were analyzed, and about 120 million unique TCR beta sequences were found among them. Study-wide results and limits: Using a false discovery rate of 0.05, a later analysis showed that about 16,000 TCR beta sequences were associated with HLA alleles. Upon later analysis, HLA-associated TCR beta chains proved more clonally expanded than other, equally common chains.

As to this clone: The antigen is not known.

V was shortened by 4 bases and J by 7 bases, with 19 bases between the two germline ends. The CDR3 is made up of 15 amino acids. In germline, CDR1 is SEHNR, CDR2 FQNEAQ (reference sequence). PCR employed 60 Vbeta and 13 Jbeta primers. Measured with immunoSEQ multiplex PCR; TCRdb has only the in-frame clones, and not every one. The table includes about 82,000 clones, around 70% detected once. This sequence was found in a man in his forties in good health and CMV-seropositive. The J gene is TRBJ2-5, the V gene TRBV7-9; D is uncertain. Sequences were obtained from PBMCs. The CDR3 nucleotides read TGTGCCAGCAGCTCACCGCTAGAGGAAGGTTGGACCCAGTACTTC. Translating it yields CASSSPLEEGWTQYF.